The next 6 T cell receptor beta chains were all read from a single sample in a study of T cells in localized non-small cell lung cancer. Measured with immunoSEQ multiplex PCR; TCRdb has only the in-frame clones, and not every one. This table holds about 40,000 clones, around 86% found once. The specimen comprised peripheral blood, sampled before any cancer treatment. Receptors were obtained from a man between 18 and 50 years old with stage I lung adenocarcinoma.

V usage is TRBV7-2 and J usage is TRBJ2-7, with D tentatively TRBD2 (7 bases). This CDR3 has 15 amino acids. Deletions cut 2 bases from V and 4 bases from J, with 15 bases between. The germline V gene has CDR1 SGHTA and CDR2 FQGNSA. The CDR3 DNA reads TGTGCCAGCAGCTTACTGGGGGGGCTTAATTACGAGCAGTACTTC. Translating it yields CASSLLGGLNYEQYF.

This clone was detected only once. The chain recombines TRBV12-5 with TRBJ2-1; 12 bases agree with TRBD2. The germline gives CDR1 LGHNT, CDR2 FRNRAP. V gave up 5 bases and J gave up 5 bases; unmatched junction bases: 4. CDR3 length: 15 residues. The CDR3 DNA is TGTGCTAGTGGTCTGGGACTAGCGGGTAACAATGAGCAGTTCTTC. Translated, it gives CASGLGLAGNNEQFF.

This clone was observed a single time. V gene TRBV29-1 combines with J gene TRBJ1-1, with D tentatively TRBD1 (5 bases). In germline, CDR1 is SQVTM, CDR2 ANQGSEA. The CDR3 runs to 11 residues. CDR3 region: CTGRGNTEAFF. As DNA, the CDR3 is TGCACCGGTAGGGGAAACACTGAAGCTTTCTTT. Full variable domain (missing parts from reference TRBV29-1 and TRBJ1-1): SAVISQKPSRDICQRGTSLTIQCQVDSQVTMMFWYRQQPGQSLTLIATANQGSEATYESGFVIDKFPISRPNLTFSTLTVSNMSPEDSSIYLCTGRGNTEAFFGQGTRLTVV.

The chain links TRBV18 to TRBJ2-1, with 8 bases fitting TRBD2. Germline assignment: CDR1 KGHSH and CDR2 LQKENI. The junction had 3 bases not matched to a gene; V was cut back by 3 bases and J by 5 bases. The CDR3 has 14 residues. The CDR3 loop reads CASSPMGLDNEQFF. The CDR3 bases are TGTGCCAGCTCACCTATGGGACTAGACAATGAGCAGTTCTTC.

The rearrangement uses TRBV19 and TRBJ1-1, with TRBD1 identical over 7 bases. The CDR3 length is 17 residues. Germline V CDR1 and CDR2: LNHDA, SQIVND (reference sequence). With V trimmed by 5 bases and J by 1 base, 13 bases remained unmatched. Written as DNA, the CDR3 is TGTGCCAGTAGTTCCCTTTCGCAGGGGGAGCCGAACACTGAAGCTTTCTTT. It specifies CASSSLSQGEPNTEAFF.

V is TRBV7-2 and J is TRBJ1-6; maybe TRBD1 (5 bases). Per the germline V gene, CDR1 is SGHTA and CDR2 is FQGNSA. This CDR3 comprises 13 residues. V lost 8 bases and J 11 bases, leaving 16 bases between the germline ends. The CDR3 reads CASLTSGRAPLHF. Written as DNA, the CDR3 is TGTGCCAGCCTTACCAGTGGCAGGGCACCCCTCCACTTT.